This T cell receptor (beta chain) was documented in a study of T cell responses to AZD1222 COVID-19 vaccine. General study findings and limits: Unmutated variant regions reportedly attract nearly half of all spike-specific TCRs. Donors skewed white British and female; clonal diversity was possibly underestimated.

A note on this clone: What it recognizes is unknown.

The table came from immunoSEQ multiplex PCR; TCRdb's copy has only in-frame clones and leaves some out. The sample contains under 130,000 clones, around 91% of which appear only once. Per germline, CDR1 MDHEN and CDR2 SYDVKM. The V end was cut by 3 bases, the J end by 7 bases, with 13 bases between. The CDR3 is 15 residues long. Here the sequenced sample was peripheral blood, taken on day 0 of AZD1222 vaccination. The chain combines TRBV28 with TRBJ1-6; a weak D match, TRBD1 (6 bases). The clonotype originates from an adult in good health. CDR3 sequence (DNA): TGTGCCAGCAGTTTCGGGGGGCGAGGAAATTCACCCCTCCACTTT. It specifies CASSFGGRGNSPLHF.